This is a list of T cell receptor beta chains from one sample in a study of blood T cell repertoires in COVID-19. Method: immunoSEQ multiplex PCR; TCRdb's copy keeps in-frame clones and lacks some. The data hold approximately 450,000 clones, with around nine tenths observed a single time. The sample consisted of PBMCs or T cells enriched from blood (not recorded which). The receptors were sampled from a woman younger than 30 with acute COVID-19. Each CDR3 is given with its conserved first and last residue. The D gene is left open where the match is weak. Not every row has a clone size; where given, it reads once, few, many or a size class.

v_gene	j_gene	abundance	d_gene	CDR3aa	CDR3nt
TRBV6-1	TRBJ2-4	-	TRBD2	CASSEELAGGNIQYF	TGTGCCAGCAGTGAAGAATTAGCGGGGGGGAACATTCAGTACTTC
TRBV29-1	TRBJ1-1	-	-	CSVVQQGTEAFF	TGCAGCGTTGTACAGCAGGGCACTGAAGCTTTCTTT
TRBV2	TRBJ2-1	-	TRBD2	CASRSGGAYNEQFF	TGTGCCAGCCGCAGCGGGGGGGCCTACAATGAGCAGTTCTTC
TRBV5-1	TRBJ2-7	-	-	CASGTRGNYEQYF	TGCGCCAGCGGGACACGGGGAAACTACGAGCAGTACTTC
TRBV11-2	TRBJ1-1	-	TRBD1	CASSPGDRQNTEAFF	TGTGCCAGCAGCCCGGGGGACAGGCAGAACACTGAAGCTTTCTTT
TRBV12-5	TRBJ1-1	-	-	CASGLSPQTGNTEAFF	TGTGCTAGTGGTTTGTCCCCCCAAACAGGGAACACTGAAGCTTTCTTT
TRBV7-2	TRBJ2-7	-	TRBD1	CASRLTGLGVQYF	TGTGCCAGCAGGTTGACAGGGCTCGGCGTGCAGTACTTC
TRBV3-1/TRBV3-2	TRBJ1-1	-	-	CASSQREYTEAFF	TGTGCCAGCAGCCAGCGCGAATACACTGAAGCTTTCTTT
TRBV24-1	TRBJ1-1	-	TRBD1	CATSESDRGRTEAFF	TGTGCCACCAGTGAGTCTGACAGGGGTAGAACTGAAGCTTTCTTT
TRBV7-9	TRBJ1-4	-	-	CASSQSTTNEKLFF	TGTGCCAGCAGCCAAAGCACAACTAATGAAAAACTGTTTTTT
TRBV4-1	TRBJ2-2	-	TRBD2	CASSRGLAGLAGELFF	TGCGCCAGCAGCCGCGGACTAGCGGGTTTGGCGGGGGAGCTGTTTTTT
TRBV5-1	TRBJ2-5	-	TRBD1	CASSLGRTGGETQYF	TGCGCCAGCAGCTTGGGGCGGACAGGCGGGGAGACCCAGTACTTC
TRBV30	TRBJ2-1	-	TRBD2	CAWSVLANFMHEQFF	TGTGCCTGGAGTGTACTAGCGAACTTCATGCATGAGCAGTTCTTC
TRBV7-2	TRBJ1-4	-	TRBD1	CASSLVGQGSEKLFF	TGTGCCAGCAGCTTAGTGGGACAGGGCTCTGAAAAACTGTTTTTT
TRBV4-3	TRBJ2-7	-	-	CASSQDSGGWAEQYF	TGCGCCAGCAGCCAAGATAGTGGGGGGTGGGCCGAGCAGTACTTC
TRBV27	TRBJ1-5	-	-	CASSSGQYNQPQHF	TGTGCCAGCAGTTCCGGACAGTACAATCAGCCCCAGCATTTT
TRBV18	TRBJ1-1	-	-	CASSPLSWRDTEAFF	TGTGCCAGCTCACCACTTTCGTGGCGGGACACTGAAGCTTTCTTT
TRBV15	TRBJ2-5	-	TRBD1	CATSRDRLWETQYF	TGTGCCACCAGCAGGGACAGGTTATGGGAGACCCAGTACTTC
TRBV5-5	TRBJ2-3	-	TRBD2	CASSPFGRERGDTQYF	TGTGCCAGCAGCCCCTTCGGGCGGGAGCGAGGAGATACGCAGTATTTT
TRBV25-1	TRBJ1-1	once	TRBD1	CASSETWDRTEAFF	TGTGCCAGCAGTGAAACCTGGGACAGGACTGAAGCTTTCTTT
TRBV20-1	TRBJ2-3	-	-	CSAISDTQYF	TGCAGTGCTATTTCGGATACGCAGTATTTT
TRBV4-1	TRBJ2-1	-	-	CASSQGRPTNYNEQFF	TGCGCCAGCAGCCAAGGCCGGCCGACAAACTACAATGAGCAGTTCTTC
TRBV4-1	TRBJ2-3	-	TRBD2	CASSQGLAGVRDTQYF	TGCGCCAGCAGCCAAGGACTAGCGGGAGTGCGAGATACGCAGTATTTT
TRBV11-2	TRBJ2-7	-	TRBD1	CASCRQGSYEQYF	TGTGCCAGCTGCCGACAGGGGTCCTACGAGCAGTACTTC
TRBV29-1	TRBJ2-7	-	TRBD2	CSVLPPGTSGSTHEQYF	TGCAGCGTCCTGCCCCCCGGGACTAGCGGGAGCACTCACGAGCAGTACTTC
TRBV7-2	TRBJ2-7	-	-	CASSLYGPYEQYF	TGTGCCAGCAGCTTATACGGTCCCTACGAGCAGTACTTC
TRBV29-1	TRBJ1-2	-	TRBD1	CSVEDRAGYTF	TGCAGCGTTGAGGACAGGGCTGGCTACACCTTC
TRBV13	TRBJ2-1	-	-	CASSFEKTYNEQFF	TGTGCCAGCAGCTTCGAGAAGACCTACAATGAGCAGTTCTTC
TRBV18	TRBJ1-1	once	TRBD1	CASSPGTGRTEAFF	TGTGCCAGCTCTCCTGGGACAGGGAGAACTGAAGCTTTCTTT